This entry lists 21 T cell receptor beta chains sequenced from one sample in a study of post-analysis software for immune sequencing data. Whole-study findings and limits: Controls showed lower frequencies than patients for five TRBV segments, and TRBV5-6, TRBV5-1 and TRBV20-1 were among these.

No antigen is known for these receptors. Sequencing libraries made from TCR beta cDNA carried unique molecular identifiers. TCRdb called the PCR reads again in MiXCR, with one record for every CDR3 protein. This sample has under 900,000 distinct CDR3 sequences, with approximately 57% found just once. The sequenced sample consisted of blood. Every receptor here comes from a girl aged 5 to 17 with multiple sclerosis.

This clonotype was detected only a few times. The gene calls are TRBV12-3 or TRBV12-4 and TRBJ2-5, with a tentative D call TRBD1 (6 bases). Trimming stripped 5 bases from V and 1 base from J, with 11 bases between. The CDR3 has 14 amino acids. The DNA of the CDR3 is TGTGCCAGCAGTCCTCAGGGGTTCCAAGAGACCCAGTACTTC. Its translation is CASSPQGFQETQYF.

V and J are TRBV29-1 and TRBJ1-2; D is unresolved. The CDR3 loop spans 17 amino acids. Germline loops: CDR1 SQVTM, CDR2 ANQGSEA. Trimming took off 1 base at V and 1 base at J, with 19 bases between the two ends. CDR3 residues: CSVEVPPGLLYNYGYTF. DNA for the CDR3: TGCAGCGTTGAAGTCCCTCCAGGACTCCTCTATAACTATGGCTACACCTTC. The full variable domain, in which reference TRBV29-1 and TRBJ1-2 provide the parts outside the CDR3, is SAVISQKPSRDICQRGTSLTIQCQVDSQVTMMFWYRQQPGQSLTLIATANQGSEATYESGFVIDKFPISRPNLTFSTLTVSNMSPEDSSIYLCSVEVPPGLLYNYGYTFGSGTRLTVV.

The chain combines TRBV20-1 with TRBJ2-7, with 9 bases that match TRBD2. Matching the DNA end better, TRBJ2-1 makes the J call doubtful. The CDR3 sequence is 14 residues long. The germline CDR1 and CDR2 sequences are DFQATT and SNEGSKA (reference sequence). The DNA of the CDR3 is TGCAGTGTCAGAACCATAGCGGGAGAGGTCGAGCAGTTCTTC. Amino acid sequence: CSVRTIAGEVEQFF.

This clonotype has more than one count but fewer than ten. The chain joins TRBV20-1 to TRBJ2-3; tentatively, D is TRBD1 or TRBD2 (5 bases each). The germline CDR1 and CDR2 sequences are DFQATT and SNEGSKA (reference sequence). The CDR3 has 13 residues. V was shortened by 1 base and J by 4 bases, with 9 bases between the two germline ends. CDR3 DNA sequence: TGCAGTGCTAGAGGGGGGAGCGCAGATACGCAGTATTTT. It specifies CSARGGSADTQYF.

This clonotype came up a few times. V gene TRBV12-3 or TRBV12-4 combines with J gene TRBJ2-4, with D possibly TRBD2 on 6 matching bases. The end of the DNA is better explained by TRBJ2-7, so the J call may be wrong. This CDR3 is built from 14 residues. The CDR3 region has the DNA TGTGCCAGCAGCTACGGGGGTTTAACCTACGAGCAGTACTTC. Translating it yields CASSYGGLTYEQYF.

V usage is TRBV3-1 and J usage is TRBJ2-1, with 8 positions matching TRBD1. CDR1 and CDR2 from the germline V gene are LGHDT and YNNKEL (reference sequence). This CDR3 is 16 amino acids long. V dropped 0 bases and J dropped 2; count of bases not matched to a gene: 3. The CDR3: CASSQDTGGTYNEQFF. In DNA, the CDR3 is TGTGCCAGCAGCCAAGATACAGGGGGAACCTACAATGAGCAGTTCTTC.

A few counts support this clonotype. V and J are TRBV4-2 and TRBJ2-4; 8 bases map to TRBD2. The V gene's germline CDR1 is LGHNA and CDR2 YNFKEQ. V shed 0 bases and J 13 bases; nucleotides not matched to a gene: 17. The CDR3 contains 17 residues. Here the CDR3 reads CASSQDPPGLEGSEQYF. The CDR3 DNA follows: TGTGCCAGCAGCCAAGATCCACCGGGACTAGAGGGTTCGGAGCAGTACTTC.

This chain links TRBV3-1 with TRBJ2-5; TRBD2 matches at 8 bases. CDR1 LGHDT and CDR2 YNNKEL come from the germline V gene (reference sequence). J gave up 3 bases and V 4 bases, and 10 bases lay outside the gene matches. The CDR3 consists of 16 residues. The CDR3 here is CASSPGRGSGKETQYF. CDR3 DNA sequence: TGTGCCAGCAGCCCAGGGAGGGGTAGCGGGAAAGAGACCCAGTACTTC.

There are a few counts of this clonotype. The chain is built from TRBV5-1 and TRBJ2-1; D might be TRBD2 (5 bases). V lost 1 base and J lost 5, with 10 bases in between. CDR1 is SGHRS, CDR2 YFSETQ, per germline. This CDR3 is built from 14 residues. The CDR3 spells CASSLPRGDNEQFF. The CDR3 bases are TGCGCCAGCAGCTTGCCCCGGGGAGACAATGAGCAGTTCTTC.

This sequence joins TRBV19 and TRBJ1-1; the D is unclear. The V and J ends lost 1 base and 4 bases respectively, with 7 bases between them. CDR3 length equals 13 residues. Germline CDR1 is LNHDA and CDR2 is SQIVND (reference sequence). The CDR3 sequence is CASSIADFTEAFF. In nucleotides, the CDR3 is TGTGCCAGTAGTATAGCCGACTTCACTGAAGCTTTCTTT.

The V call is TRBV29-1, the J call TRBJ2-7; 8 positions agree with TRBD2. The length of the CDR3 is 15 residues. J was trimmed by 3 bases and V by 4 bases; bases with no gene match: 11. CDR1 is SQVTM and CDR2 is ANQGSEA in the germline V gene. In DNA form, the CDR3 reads TGCAGCGTTGCGGGGGGGTATGGACAGAACTACGAGCAGTACTTC. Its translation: CSVAGGYGQNYEQYF.

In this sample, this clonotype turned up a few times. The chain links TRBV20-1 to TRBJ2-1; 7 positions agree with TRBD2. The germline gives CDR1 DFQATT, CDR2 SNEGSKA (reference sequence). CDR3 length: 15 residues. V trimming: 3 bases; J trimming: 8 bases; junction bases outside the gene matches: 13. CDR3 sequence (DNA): TGCAGTGCTAGTCCGGGGGAGGGCCGATTCTATGAGCAGTTCTTC. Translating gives CSASPGEGRFYEQFF.

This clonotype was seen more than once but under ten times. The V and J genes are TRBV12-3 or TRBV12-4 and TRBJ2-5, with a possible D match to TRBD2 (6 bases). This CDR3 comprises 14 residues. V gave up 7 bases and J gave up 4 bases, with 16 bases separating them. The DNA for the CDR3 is TGTGCCAGCATAATAGCTTTCGGGGGAGAGACCCAGTACTTC. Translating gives CASIIAFGGETQYF.

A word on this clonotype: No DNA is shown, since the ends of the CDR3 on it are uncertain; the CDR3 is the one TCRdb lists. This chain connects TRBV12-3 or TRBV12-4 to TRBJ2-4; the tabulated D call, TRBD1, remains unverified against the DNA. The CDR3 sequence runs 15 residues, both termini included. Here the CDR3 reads CASSTSGQGIDEQYF.

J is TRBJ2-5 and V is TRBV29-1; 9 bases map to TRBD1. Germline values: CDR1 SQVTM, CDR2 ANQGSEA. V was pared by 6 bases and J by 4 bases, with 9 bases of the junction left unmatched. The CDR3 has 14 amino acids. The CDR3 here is CSVLLLDRGETQYF. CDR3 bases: TGCAGCGTGCTCCTATTGGACAGGGGAGAGACCCAGTACTTC. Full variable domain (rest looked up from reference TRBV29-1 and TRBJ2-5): SAVISQKPSRDICQRGTSLTIQCQVDSQVTMMFWYRQQPGQSLTLIATANQGSEATYESGFVIDKFPISRPNLTFSTLTVSNMSPEDSSIYLCSVLLLDRGETQYFGPGTRLLVL.

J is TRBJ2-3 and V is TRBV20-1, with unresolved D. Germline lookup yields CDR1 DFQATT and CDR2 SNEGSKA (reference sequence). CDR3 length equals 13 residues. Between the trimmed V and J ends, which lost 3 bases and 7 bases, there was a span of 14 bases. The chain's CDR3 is CSARHWLLNTQYF. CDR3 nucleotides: TGCAGTGCTAGGCACTGGCTATTAAATACGCAGTATTTT.

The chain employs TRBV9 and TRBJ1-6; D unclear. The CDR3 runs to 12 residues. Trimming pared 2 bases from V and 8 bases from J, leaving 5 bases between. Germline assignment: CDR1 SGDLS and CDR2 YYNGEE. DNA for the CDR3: TGTGCCAGCAGCGTTAGCGATTCACCCCTCCACTTT. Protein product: CASSVSDSPLHF.

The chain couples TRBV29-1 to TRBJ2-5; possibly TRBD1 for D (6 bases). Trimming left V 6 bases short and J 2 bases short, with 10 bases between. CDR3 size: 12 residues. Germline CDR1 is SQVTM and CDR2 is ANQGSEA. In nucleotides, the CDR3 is TGCAGCGTCCGACAGGTTCAAGAGACCCAGTACTTC. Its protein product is CSVRQVQETQYF.

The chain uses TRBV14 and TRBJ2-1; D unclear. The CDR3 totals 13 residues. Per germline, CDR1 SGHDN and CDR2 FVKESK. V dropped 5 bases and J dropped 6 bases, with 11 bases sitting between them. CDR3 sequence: CASSKLGLNEQFF. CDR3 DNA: TGTGCCAGCAGCAAATTGGGTCTCAATGAGCAGTTCTTC.

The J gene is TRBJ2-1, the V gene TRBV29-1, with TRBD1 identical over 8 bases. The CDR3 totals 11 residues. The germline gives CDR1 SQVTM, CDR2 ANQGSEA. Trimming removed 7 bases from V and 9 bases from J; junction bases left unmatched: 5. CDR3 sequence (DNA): TGCAGCGGACAGGGGTCGGGTGAGCAGTTCTTC. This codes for CSGQGSGEQFF.

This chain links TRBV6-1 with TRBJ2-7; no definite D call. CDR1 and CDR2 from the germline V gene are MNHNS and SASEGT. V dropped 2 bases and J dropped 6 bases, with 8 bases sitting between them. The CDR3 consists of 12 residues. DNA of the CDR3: TGTGCCAGCAGTGAATCCCCCCTCGAGCAGTACTTC. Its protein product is CASSESPLEQYF.